Below are 26 T cell receptor beta chains sequenced from a single sample in a study of CD8 T cells in ankylosing spondylitis. TCRdb redid the calling of the 5' RACE reads with MiXCR, one entry per CDR3 protein. This sample has almost 45,000 distinct CDR3 sequences; 9.5% to 12% occur once, and the top ten carry 1.3% to 1.5%. The sequencing sample was made of blood, either unsorted or a sorted T cell fraction (not recorded which). The receptors here all came from a male donor with ankylosing spondylitis or in good health (not recorded which).

The sample holds many counts of this clonotype. This chain joins TRBV5-1 and TRBJ1-1, with 12 bases identical to TRBD1. Germline trimming cut 5 bases from V and 4 bases from J; bases unmatched to any gene: 6. There are 15 residues in the CDR3. Germline CDR1 and CDR2: SGHRS and YFSETQ. CDR3 DNA sequence: TGCGCCAGCAGGCCGGGACAGGGGGCCGTCACTGAAGCTTTCTTT. Translation: CASRPGQGAVTEAFF.

The V gene is TRBV12-3 or TRBV12-4, the J gene TRBJ1-4; D is undetermined. V was shortened by 5 bases and J by 8 bases, with 6 bases between the two germline ends. The CDR3 sequence is 11 residues long. The CDR3 protein is CASSPREKLFF. Here the CDR3 DNA reads TGTGCCAGCAGTCCCAGGGAAAAACTGTTTTTT.

This chain joins TRBV10-3 and TRBJ2-7; the match to TRBD1 covers 8 bases. The CDR3 is made up of 13 amino acids. Losses at the gene ends were 4 bases for V and 6 bases for J; bases not matched to a gene: 5. The germline CDR1 and CDR2 sequences are ENHRY and SYGVKD. This CDR3 is CAISGTGSGEQYF. As DNA, the CDR3 is TGTGCCATCAGTGGGACAGGGTCCGGCGAGCAGTACTTC.

The gene calls are TRBV4-2 and TRBJ2-7, with 9 bases identical to TRBD1. Germline assignment: CDR1 LGHNA and CDR2 YNFKEQ. The CDR3 length is 15 residues. V gave up 3 bases and J gave up 6 bases; unmatched junction bases: 9. The CDR3 sequence is CASSQNSGTGSEQYF. The CDR3 nucleotides are TGTGCCAGCAGCCAGAATTCCGGGACAGGGAGCGAGCAGTACTTC.

This clonotype was detected many times. This chain connects TRBV29-1 to TRBJ2-5, with 11 bases that match TRBD2. V lost 3 bases to trimming and J lost 4 bases; unmatched junction nucleotides: 4. The CDR3 totals 14 residues. Germline V lookup: CDR1 SQVTM, CDR2 ANQGSEA. CDR3 sequence: CSVDGTSGRETQYF. CDR3 DNA sequence: TGCAGCGTTGACGGGACTAGCGGTAGAGAGACCCAGTACTTC.

This clonotype appeared many times. The chain employs TRBV5-1 and TRBJ1-1; D gene unclear. The CDR3 spans 13 residues. Between the trimmed V and J ends, which lost 2 bases and 4 bases, there was a span of 9 bases. CDR1 is SGHRS, CDR2 YFSETQ, per germline. This chain's CDR3 is CASSFTASTEAFF. CDR3 in DNA: TGCGCCAGCAGCTTTACAGCTTCCACTGAAGCTTTCTTT.

The table lists this clonotype with many counts. The rearrangement joins TRBV7-8 to TRBJ2-2; D unresolved. The length of the CDR3 is 13 residues. Per the germline V gene, CDR1 is SGHVS and CDR2 is FQNEAQ. The ends were cut back, 1 base at V and 6 bases at J, with 6 bases in the middle. CDR3 amino acids: CASSLGRSGELFF. The CDR3 DNA reads TGTGCCAGCAGCTTAGGGCGTTCCGGGGAGCTGTTTTTT. Drawing the rest from reference TRBV7-8 and TRBJ2-2, the complete variable domain is GAGVSQSPRYKVAKRGQDVALRCDPISGHVSLFWYQQALGQGPEFLTYFQNEAQLDKSGLPSDRFFAERPEGSVSTLKIQRTQQEDSAVYLCASSLGRSGELFFGEGSRLTVL.

There are many counts of this clonotype. This chain joins TRBV10-3 and TRBJ1-4, with 8 bases matching TRBD1. Germline V gene lookup returns CDR1 ENHRY and CDR2 SYGVKD. Trimming took 9 bases from V and 11 from J; bases not matched to a gene: 8. The CDR3 is made up of 12 amino acids. The CDR3 loop reads CAIGQGQAKLFF. The CDR3 nucleotides read TGTGCCATAGGACAGGGACAGGCCAAACTGTTTTTT.

There are many counts of this clonotype. The J gene is TRBJ2-1, the V gene TRBV3-1; the match to TRBD2 covers 8 bases. CDR1 LGHDT and CDR2 YNNKEL come from the germline V gene (reference sequence). Trimming took 6 bases from V and 8 from J; bases not matched to a gene: 12. The length of the CDR3 is 15 residues. The CDR3 sequence is CASSQGPAGAYEQFF. CDR3 nucleotide sequence: TGTGCCAGCAGTCAGGGGCCAGCGGGGGCATATGAGCAGTTCTTC.

This clonotype was seen more than once but under ten times. This rearrangement joins TRBV7-8 to TRBJ1-5, with 9 nucleotides matching TRBD1. With V trimmed by 0 bases and J by 1 base, 4 bases remained unmatched. This CDR3 comprises 17 residues. Germline lookup yields CDR1 SGHVS and CDR2 FQNEAQ. The CDR3 region has the DNA TGTGCCAGCAGCTTAGCGACAGGGGGTTTGAGCAATCAGCCCCAGCATTTT. Its translation is CASSLATGGLSNQPQHF.

At least ten counts were recorded for this clonotype. The chain joins TRBV7-2 to TRBJ2-7; D might be TRBD1 or TRBD2, each matching 5 bases. Looked up from germline, CDR1 is SGHTA and CDR2 is FQGNSA. The CDR3 sequence is 14 residues long. V was trimmed by 5 bases and J by 1 base, leaving 12 bases between them. CDR3 amino acids: CASSVTGTSYEQYF. The CDR3, as DNA: TGTGCCAGCAGCGTCACCGGGACGTCCTACGAGCAGTACTTC.

The genes are TRBV27 and TRBJ2-3, with D possibly matching TRBD2 (5 bases). CDR3 length equals 15 residues. V lost 3 bases, J lost 4 bases, and 14 bases lay in between. The germline V gene has CDR1 MNHEY and CDR2 SMNVEV (reference sequence). CDR3 residues: CASSFGELPSDTQYF. For the CDR3, the DNA is TGTGCCAGCAGTTTTGGGGAGCTTCCGTCAGATACGCAGTATTTT.

This clonotype was counted at least ten times. This chain joins TRBV5-1 and TRBJ2-7, with unresolved D. The ends were cut back, 2 bases at V and 3 bases at J, with 9 bases in the middle. The V gene's germline CDR1 is SGHRS and CDR2 YFSETQ. The CDR3 consists of 13 residues. CDR3 in amino acids: CASSLQQNYEQYF. The CDR3 nucleotides are TGCGCCAGCAGCTTACAACAGAACTACGAGCAGTACTTC. Based on the CDR3 plus reference TRBV5-1 and TRBJ2-7, the full variable domain is KAGVTQTPRYLIKTRGQQVTLSCSPISGHRSVSWYQQTPGQGLQFLFEYFSETQRNKGNFPGRFSGRQFSNSRSEMNVSTLELGDSALYLCASSLQQNYEQYFGPGTRLTVT.

This CDR3 is CASSIGRGRDYGYTF. The CDR3 coding sequence is TGTGCCAGCAGCATCGGACGGGGAAGAGACTATGGCTACACCTTC. This rearrangement joins TRBV7-8 to TRBJ1-2; D gene uncertain. The CDR3 runs 15 residues. Trimming stripped 5 bases from V and 3 bases from J, with 16 bases between. The germline CDR1 and CDR2 sequences are SGHVS and FQNEAQ.

This clonotype was counted only a few times. V gene TRBV5-1 combines with J gene TRBJ1-2, with 9 bases fitting TRBD1. The germline CDR1 and CDR2 sequences are SGHRS and YFSETQ. V was pared by 4 bases and J by 8 bases, with 9 bases of the junction left unmatched. The CDR3 totals 14 residues. CDR3 nucleotide sequence: TGCGCCAGCAGCCCGGACAGGGGTTTTGACGGCTACACCTTC. As protein: CASSPDRGFDGYTF.

The chain uses TRBV20-1 and TRBJ2-3, with unresolved D. The CDR3 is 14 amino acids. Per the germline V gene, CDR1 is DFQATT and CDR2 is SNEGSKA (reference sequence). V lost 5 bases, J lost 1 base, and 13 bases lay in between. CDR3 sequence: CSALTGVGTDTQYF. DNA for the CDR3: TGCAGTGCTTTGACGGGCGTCGGCACAGATACGCAGTATTTT.

The sample holds many counts of this clonotype. V and J are TRBV30 and TRBJ1-1; no clear D gene. Trimming cost V 2 bases and J 3 bases, with 7 bases left between them. The V gene's germline CDR1 is GTSNPN and CDR2 SVGIG (reference sequence). This CDR3 is 12 amino acids long. Written as DNA, the CDR3 is TGTGCCTGGAGTCCCCGTCACACTGAAGCTTTCTTT. It encodes CAWSPRHTEAFF. The variable domain in full, with the rest retrieved from reference TRBV30 and TRBJ1-1, is SQTIHQWPATLVQPVGSPLSLECTVEGTSNPNLYWYRQAAGRGLQLLFYSVGIGQISSEVPQNLSASRPQDRQFILSSKKLLLSDSGFYLCAWSPRHTEAFFGQGTRLTVV.

This clonotype was seen many times. The chain links TRBV5-1 to TRBJ2-1, with D perhaps TRBD1 or TRBD2 (5 bases each). Germline V gene data show CDR1 as SGHRS and CDR2 as YFSETQ. V lost 0 bases, J lost 5 bases, and 15 bases lay in between. The CDR3 is 16 residues long. CDR3 bases: TGCGCCAGCAGCTTGGGCCGGGGACGTAAAAACAATGAGCAGTTCTTC. It codes for CASSLGRGRKNNEQFF.

This clonotype was seen repeatedly, ten times or more. This sequence joins TRBV2 and TRBJ1-1; maybe TRBD1 (6 bases). The CDR3 extends over 12 amino acids. V lost 6 bases and J lost 6, with 11 bases in between. Germline values: CDR1 SNHLY, CDR2 FYNNEI. The chain's CDR3 is CASSDRSAEAFF. The CDR3, as DNA: TGTGCCAGCAGCGACAGGAGCGCTGAAGCTTTCTTT.

Regarding this clonotype: A much larger clone differs by one base, so this may be a read error. This chain connects TRBV5-1 to TRBJ2-5; no reliable D call. V was trimmed by 4 bases and J by 3 bases, leaving 13 bases between them. The CDR3 sequence is 14 residues long. Germline CDR1 SGHRS, CDR2 YFSETQ. In nucleotides, the CDR3 is TGCGCCAGCAGCCCTCGAGGTCTAGAAGAGACCCAGTACTTC. Translating gives CASSPRGLEETQYF.

In its sample, this clonotype was seen many times. The V gene is TRBV29-1, the J gene TRBJ2-3, with TRBD2 identical over 11 bases. The germline V gene has CDR1 SQVTM and CDR2 ANQGSEA. The length of the CDR3 is 15 residues. Trimming removed 3 bases from V and 4 bases from J; junction bases left unmatched: 6. Written as DNA, the CDR3 is TGCAGCGTTGAGTTAGCGGGGGGGTATTCAGATACGCAGTATTTT. This codes for CSVELAGGYSDTQYF.

V usage is TRBV12-3 or TRBV12-4 and J usage is TRBJ2-3, with 9 bases identical to TRBD2. The CDR3 has 15 residues. Trimming at V came to 4 bases and at J to 3 bases, leaving 5 bases not matched to a gene. The CDR3 region has the DNA TGTGCCAGCAGTTACACGGGACTAGCTACAGATACGCAGTATTTT. Its protein product is CASSYTGLATDTQYF.

This clonotype was recorded at least ten times. The chain joins TRBV3-1 to TRBJ2-1; no firm D call. Germline CDR1 and CDR2: LGHDT and YNNKEL (reference sequence). The germline V and J ends were trimmed by 4 bases and 5 bases, with 12 bases remaining between them. The CDR3 is 14 residues long. CDR3 loop: CASSPYPDNNEQFF. DNA of the CDR3: TGTGCCAGCAGCCCCTACCCGGATAACAATGAGCAGTTCTTC.

At least ten counts were recorded for this clonotype. The chain joins TRBV5-1 to TRBJ1-6, with a weak D call TRBD1 (6 bases). V was pared by 3 bases and J by 7 bases, with 17 bases between. This CDR3 has 16 amino acids. CDR1 is SGHRS, CDR2 YFSETQ, per germline. The CDR3 nucleotides are TGCGCCAGCAGCTCCTCCGGGGGGCAGACAAATTCACCCCTCCACTTT. This translates into CASSSSGGQTNSPLHF. Using reference TRBV5-1 and TRBJ1-6 for the parts outside the CDR3, the full variable domain is KAGVTQTPRYLIKTRGQQVTLSCSPISGHRSVSWYQQTPGQGLQFLFEYFSETQRNKGNFPGRFSGRQFSNSRSEMNVSTLELGDSALYLCASSSSGGQTNSPLHFGNGTRLTVT.

The J gene is TRBJ2-3, the V gene TRBV30; the match to TRBD2 covers 7 bases. Looked up from germline, CDR1 is GTSNPN and CDR2 is SVGIG (reference sequence). The CDR3 loop spans 14 amino acids. V was pared by 5 bases and J by 8 bases, with 13 bases of the junction left unmatched. For the CDR3, the DNA is TGTGCCTGGGGGTCCCGGGACTATGAGGGTACGCAGTATTTT. Its protein product is CAWGSRDYEGTQYF.

The V call is TRBV13, the J call TRBJ2-7; no reliable D call. The CDR3 is made up of 15 amino acids. Trimming left V 2 bases short and J 2 bases short, with 13 bases between. The germline V gene encodes CDR1 PRHDT and CDR2 FYEKMQ (reference sequence). CDR3 region: CASSLFGPPAYEQYF. DNA for the CDR3: TGTGCCAGCAGCTTATTTGGACCGCCTGCCTACGAGCAGTACTTC.